This note documents a single T cell receptor beta chain sequence. The sample originates from a study of shared clonotypes between healthy human individuals. Measured with immunoSEQ multiplex PCR; TCRdb has only the in-frame clones, and not every one. The sample shows approximately 740,000 clones, around 72% of them seen only once. V shed 2 bases and J shed 4 bases, with 11 bases lying between them. The CDR3 loop spans 14 amino acids. Germline V CDR1 and CDR2: SGHNT, YENEEA. V gene TRBV11-3 combines with J gene TRBJ2-5; a possible D gene is TRBD2 (6 bases). The sample was memory CD4+ T cells sorted from blood. The subset here: CD45RA-negative fraction. This clonotype originated in a woman aged 25-40 years in good health. The CDR3 region is CASSLNGGGETQYF. CDR3 DNA: TGTGCCAGCAGCTTAAATGGGGGAGGAGAGACCCAGTACTTC.